These 30 T cell receptor beta chains share one sample of origin, sequenced in a study of blood T cells in healthy people across ages. A J-beta primer mix and a sample-barcoded 5' primer were used in a second PCR of about 7 to 12 cycles. In TCRdb, the 5' RACE reads were re-called with MiXCR into one record per CDR3 protein. Among 500,000 to 600,000 distinct CDR3 sequences listed, about 26% were seen once. Input material: blood. The receptors were gathered from a woman between 70 and 85 years old in good health.

Only one count was recorded for this clonotype. The rearrangement uses TRBV12-3 or TRBV12-4 and TRBJ2-3, with unresolved D. This CDR3 has 15 amino acids. V lost 1 base and J lost 3, with 11 bases in between. The CDR3 nucleotides are TGTGCCAGCAGTTTAGGGTCGGCTCGGACAGATACGCAGTATTTT. This translates into CASSLGSARTDTQYF.

This clonotype was detected only a few times. The chain recombines TRBV12-3 or TRBV12-4 with TRBJ1-2, with no clear D. V lost 7 bases and J 4 bases, leaving 16 bases between the germline ends. CDR3 length equals 14 residues. The CDR3 loop reads CASKGPVNSYGYTF. In nucleotides, the CDR3 is TGTGCCAGCAAGGGCCCCGTCAACAGCTATGGCTACACCTTC.

This clonotype was seen only once. The chain recombines TRBV2 with TRBJ2-3, with a weak D call TRBD1 (6 bases). From germline, CDR1 is SNHLY and CDR2 FYNNEI. This CDR3 has 14 residues. Trimming cost V 7 bases and J 7 bases, with 18 bases left between them. The CDR3 spells CASTADSYSYTQYF. DNA of the CDR3: TGTGCCAGCACCGCGGACAGCTATAGCTATACGCAGTATTTT.

On this clonotype: A much larger clonotype is one base distant, so this may be a read error. The chain uses TRBV20-1 and TRBJ2-1; D tentatively fits TRBD1 or TRBD2 (5 bases each). From germline, CDR1 is DFQATT and CDR2 SNEGSKA (reference sequence). The CDR3 is 12 amino acids. The CDR3 DNA is TGCAGTACTAGTAACAGGAACAATGAGCAGTTCTTC. This codes for CSTSNRNNEQFF.

As for this clonotype: This is likely a read error, given that the CDR3 carries no conserved phenylalanine or tryptophan at its end. The CDR3, as DNA: TGTGCCATCAGTGAGTCGGGAGGACCCTATGGCTACACCATC. Protein: CAISESGGPYGYTI. The V and J genes are TRBV10-3 and TRBJ1-2; D gene unclear. This CDR3 has 14 residues. V lost 0 bases and J 4 bases, leaving 9 bases between the germline ends. Germline V gene sequence: CDR1 ENHRY, CDR2 SYGVKD.

In its sample, this clonotype was seen a few times. The chain has TRBV6-2 or TRBV6-3 and TRBJ1-1, with a possible D match to TRBD1 (6 bases). V lost 8 bases and J lost 5, with 24 bases in between. The CDR3 is made up of 16 amino acids. Germline CDR1 and CDR2: MNHEY and SVGEGT. CDR3 sequence reads: CASLDKTGPKGTEAFF. In DNA form, the CDR3 reads TGTGCCAGCCTTGATAAGACAGGTCCCAAGGGAACTGAAGCTTTCTTT.

This clonotype was recorded at least ten times. The chain joins TRBV5-1 to TRBJ1-4; D call uncertain. This CDR3 comprises 14 residues. CDR1 and CDR2 from the germline V gene are SGHRS and YFSETQ. V was trimmed by 0 bases and J by 3 bases, leaving 6 bases between them. The CDR3: CASSLVGSNEKLFF. CDR3 nucleotide sequence: TGCGCCAGCAGCTTGGTGGGGTCTAATGAAAAACTGTTTTTT.

V and J are TRBV6-2 or TRBV6-3 and TRBJ2-3, with 9 bases fitting TRBD2. Trimming took 6 bases from V and 2 from J; bases not matched to a gene: 6. The germline V gene has CDR1 MNHEY and CDR2 SVGEGT. The CDR3 is 15 amino acids. CDR3 coding DNA: TGTGCCAGCAGGGAATCGGGACTAGCCACAGATACGCAGTATTTT. Amino acids: CASRESGLATDTQYF.

The chain carries TRBV3-1 and TRBJ1-1; 8 bases line up with TRBD1. Germline loops: CDR1 LGHDT, CDR2 YNNKEL (reference sequence). The CDR3 contains 15 residues. The V and J ends lost 0 bases and 10 bases, in that order; junction bases with no gene match: 10. The CDR3 here is CASSQDWQGALRAFF. Written as DNA, the CDR3 is TGTGCCAGCAGCCAAGATTGGCAGGGGGCCCTGAGAGCTTTCTTT.

This chain connects TRBV7-2 to TRBJ1-1; the D gene is possibly TRBD1 (6 bases). V was cut by 1 base and J by 0 bases, with 12 bases left in between. Germline V gene lookup returns CDR1 SGHTA and CDR2 FQGNSA. The CDR3 contains 16 residues. The DNA of the CDR3 is TGTGCCAGCAGCTTAGGACAGGCCTTCATGAACACTGAAGCTTTCTTT. This translates into CASSLGQAFMNTEAFF.

This clonotype was detected a few times. This chain uses TRBV7-9 with TRBJ1-1, with TRBD1 as a possible D gene (5 bases). CDR3 size: 14 residues. V gave up 5 bases and J gave up 4 bases, with 14 bases separating them. Germline V gene sequence: CDR1 SEHNR, CDR2 FQNEAQ (reference sequence). The CDR3 DNA follows: TGTGCCAGCAGCCCTAGCAGGGTGGTCACTGAAGCTTTCTTT. Its translation: CASSPSRVVTEAFF. Full variable domain (rest looked up from reference TRBV7-9 and TRBJ1-1): DTGVSQNPRHKITKRGQNVTFRCDPISEHNRLYWYRQTLGQGPEFLTYFQNEAQLEKSRLLSDRFSAERPKGSFSTLEIQRTEQGDSAMYLCASSPSRVVTEAFFGQGTRLTVV.

The chain employs TRBV6-6 and TRBJ2-5; D gene unclear. Trimming removed 7 bases at V and 4 bases at J, with 7 bases between. CDR3 length equals 11 residues. Germline CDR1 is MNHNY and CDR2 is SVGAGI (reference sequence). CDR3 coding DNA: TGTGCCAGCAATAAGCGAGAGACCCAGTACTTC. Its translation: CASNKRETQYF.

This clonotype has just a few counts. The chain links TRBV11-2 to TRBJ1-3; weak D call: TRBD1 (5 bases). The CDR3 is 15 amino acids. Trimming stripped 4 bases from V and 4 bases from J, with 14 bases between. Germline V gene data show CDR1 as SGHAT and CDR2 as FQNNGV. The CDR3 region is CASSWDQGGGNTIYF. The CDR3 bases are TGTGCCAGCAGCTGGGATCAGGGTGGAGGAAACACCATATATTTT. The full variable domain, with the rest looked up from reference TRBV11-2 and TRBJ1-3, is EAGVAQSPRYKIIEKRQSVAFWCNPISGHATLYWYQQILGQGPKLLIQFQNNGVVDDSQLPKDRFSAERLKGVDSTLKIQPAKLEDSAVYLCASSWDQGGGNTIYFGEGSWLTVV.

The chain carries TRBV18 and TRBJ1-2, with no clear D. From germline, CDR1 is KGHSH and CDR2 LQKENI. Trimming cost V 2 bases and J 8 bases, with 12 bases left between them. CDR3 length: 13 amino acids. CDR3 region: CASSPGRNPGYTF. Here the CDR3 DNA reads TGTGCCAGCTCACCAGGGCGGAATCCCGGCTACACCTTC.

The genes are TRBV10-3 and TRBJ1-4; D gene uncertain. This CDR3 is 13 amino acids long. Looked up from germline, CDR1 is ENHRY and CDR2 is SYGVKD. The ends were cut back, 10 bases at V and 7 bases at J, with 16 bases in the middle. CDR3 nucleotide sequence: TGTGCCACCGCGGAGGAGCCGGGTGAAAAACTGTTTTTT. It is translated as CATAEEPGEKLFF.

This clonotype appeared a few times. This chain connects TRBV7-9 to TRBJ2-2; D unclear. Between the trimmed V and J ends, which lost 0 bases and 4 bases, there was a span of 9 bases. The CDR3 length is 15 residues. From germline, CDR1 is SEHNR and CDR2 FQNEAQ (reference sequence). CDR3 in DNA: TGTGCCAGCAGCTTAGCGGGGTTTCTCACCGGGGAGCTGTTTTTT. This sequence encodes CASSLAGFLTGELFF. The full variable domain, rest sourced from reference TRBV7-9 and TRBJ2-2, is DTGVSQNPRHKITKRGQNVTFRCDPISEHNRLYWYRQTLGQGPEFLTYFQNEAQLEKSRLLSDRFSAERPKGSFSTLEIQRTEQGDSAMYLCASSLAGFLTGELFFGEGSRLTVL.

The V call is TRBV20-1, the J call TRBJ2-5; a possible D gene is TRBD2 (5 bases). CDR1 and CDR2 (germline): DFQATT, SNEGSKA (reference sequence). The length of the CDR3 is 16 residues. The germline V and J ends were trimmed by 5 bases and 5 bases, with 24 bases remaining between them. This CDR3 is CSASAPLGRAWETQYF. The CDR3 bases are TGCAGTGCTTCAGCCCCGCTAGGGCGGGCGTGGGAGACCCAGTACTTC.

The gene calls are TRBV2 and TRBJ2-5; 7 bases match TRBD1. The CDR3 covers 16 residues. Losses at the gene ends were 3 bases for V and 3 bases for J; bases not matched to a gene: 10. Looked up from germline, CDR1 is SNHLY and CDR2 is FYNNEI. For the CDR3, the DNA is TGTGCCAGCAGTGATAGGGGGCACAGGGCTGAAGAGACCCAGTACTTC. Encoded protein: CASSDRGHRAEETQYF.

The V gene is TRBV20-1, the J gene TRBJ2-1; D unresolved. With 3 bases removed from V and 6 bases from J, the gap between germline ends came to 6 bases. Germline loops: CDR1 DFQATT, CDR2 SNEGSKA (reference sequence). This CDR3 comprises 11 residues. This CDR3 reads CSASRLNEQFF. The CDR3 coding sequence is TGCAGTGCTAGTCGCCTCAATGAGCAGTTCTTC.

The chain combines TRBV5-1 with TRBJ2-1; TRBD1 matches 8 bases. The CDR3 is 15 residues long. Germline V gene data show CDR1 as SGHRS and CDR2 as YFSETQ. Losses at the gene ends were 0 bases for V and 8 bases for J; bases not matched to a gene: 7. The CDR3 DNA reads TGCGCCAGCAGCTTGGCCAGGGGGCGTGGGCATGAGCAGTTCTTC. It specifies CASSLARGRGHEQFF.

This clonotype was detected ten times or more. This chain connects TRBV9 to TRBJ2-7, with D unresolved. V was clipped by 0 bases and J by 1 base, with 5 bases between them. In germline, CDR1 is SGDLS, CDR2 YYNGEE. The CDR3 extends over 13 amino acids. This CDR3 is CASSVGGSYEQYF. CDR3 nucleotides: TGTGCCAGCAGCGTAGGAGGTTCCTACGAGCAGTACTTC.

This clonotype showed up many times. V and J are TRBV4-2 and TRBJ1-2; 7 nucleotides line up with TRBD1. V lost 0 bases and J lost 7; bases outside the gene matches: 11. The CDR3 contains 16 residues. Germline assignment: CDR1 LGHNA and CDR2 YNFKEQ. The CDR3 DNA follows: TGTGCCAGCAGCCAAGATCACTCCCGCCAGGGGGGTGGCTACACCTTC. It yields the protein CASSQDHSRQGGGYTF.

The chain has TRBV5-6 and TRBJ1-2; D is unclear. Trimming removed 0 bases from V and 3 bases from J, with 12 bases in between. This CDR3 has 15 amino acids. In germline, CDR1 is SGHDT, CDR2 YYEEEE. CDR3 loop: CASSLDRETDYGYTF. CDR3 nucleotides: TGTGCCAGCAGCTTGGATAGGGAGACTGACTATGGCTACACCTTC.

This clonotype has just a few counts. The chain links TRBV11-3 to TRBJ1-2; no clear D gene. The CDR3 loop spans 13 amino acids. The V and J ends lost 5 bases and 7 bases respectively, with 14 bases between them. Germline assignment: CDR1 SGHNT and CDR2 YENEEA. DNA for the CDR3: TGTGCCAGCAGCCAGGCCCTTTGGGGTGGCTACACCTTC. It specifies CASSQALWGGYTF. The variable domain in full, completed from reference TRBV11-3 and TRBJ1-2, reads EAGVVQSPRYKIIEKKQPVAFWCNPISGHNTLYWYLQNLGQGPELLIRYENEEAVDDSQLPKDRFSAERLKGVDSTLKIQPAELGDSAVYLCASSQALWGGYTFGSGTRLTVV.

This clonotype was seen ten or more times. A junction boundary mismatches the germline segment, possibly from a read error. CDR3 coding DNA: TGTGCCAGCAGCTTAGCAGATACGCAGTATTTT. It codes for CASSLADTQYF. The chain has TRBV12-3 or TRBV12-4 and TRBJ2-3; D unclear. The CDR3 covers 11 residues.

This clonotype was counted at least ten times. V gene TRBV6-2 or TRBV6-3 combines with J gene TRBJ2-7; D uncertain. Between the trimmed V and J ends, which lost 0 bases and 5 bases, there was a span of 8 bases. Germline V gene data show CDR1 as MNHEY and CDR2 as SVGEGT. This CDR3 region has 13 residues. CDR3 coding DNA: TGTGCCAGCAGTTACTCCGAGTGGGACGAGCAGTACTTC. Its translation: CASSYSEWDEQYF.

This clonotype has more than one count but fewer than ten. The rearrangement uses TRBV7-2 and TRBJ2-7; 9 bases agree with TRBD2. The CDR3 runs to 17 residues. Trimming cost V 0 bases and J 5 bases; bases outside gene matches: 11. CDR1 is SGHTA and CDR2 is FQGNSA in the germline V gene. CDR3 nucleotides: TGTGCCAGCAGCTTAGCGATGGCGGGGGGGCATAAACACGAGCAGTACTTC. Protein: CASSLAMAGGHKHEQYF.

The V and J genes are TRBV7-3 and TRBJ1-1, with a weak D call TRBD1 (5 bases). The ends were cut back, 5 bases at V and 0 bases at J, with 13 bases in the middle. Germline loops: CDR1 SGHTA, CDR2 FQGTGA. The CDR3 runs 15 residues. CDR3 sequence: CASSPLGGVNTEAFF. In DNA form, the CDR3 reads TGTGCCAGCAGCCCGTTGGGGGGGGTGAACACTGAAGCTTTCTTT.

This clonotype has only a few counts. The V gene is TRBV21-1, the J gene TRBJ2-1; TRBD2 is the table's D call and was not checked against the DNA. TRBV21-1 is marked as a pseudogene. The CDR3 runs to 17 residues. CDR3 region: CASSTWLAGGTYNEQFF. CDR3 bases: TGTGCCAGCAGCACCTGGCTAGCGGGGGGGACCTACAATGAGCAGTTCTTC.

This clonotype was observed a few times. The CDR3 reads CASGPVSGNTIYF. CDR3 coding DNA: TGTGCCAGCGGGCCCGTCTCTGGAAACACCATATATTTT. J is TRBJ1-3 and V is TRBV2, with D unresolved. The CDR3 spans 13 residues. V was clipped by 8 bases and J by 0 bases, with 8 bases between them. The germline CDR1 and CDR2 sequences are SNHLY and FYNNEI.